This T cell receptor beta chain was sequenced during a study of CD8 T cells in Susac syndrome. Study-level points and caveats: When the CD4+ T cell repertoires of patients with Susac syndrome were examined, they did not show any clonal expansion.

Details on this clonotype: Antigen specificity is unknown.

While CD8+ and CD4+ T cells were isolated negatively, TEMRA cells were enriched by FACS. With random hexamers, reverse transcription was performed on about 0.5 to 1 ug of RNA. TCRdb itself ran the immunoSEQ multiplex PCR reads through MiXCR, one entry per CDR3 protein. The sample records under 250,000 distinct CDR3 sequences, 94% being singletons. The CDR3 has 13 residues. CDR1 and CDR2 (germline): MNHEY, SVGEGT. V lost 6 bases to trimming and J lost 10 bases, with 13 bases between them. The receptor was isolated from a human donor with Susac syndrome. The chain carries TRBV6-2 or TRBV6-3 and TRBJ1-6, with D unclear. Material: CD4+ T cells from PBMCs. The CDR3 protein is CASRLESQSPLHF. CDR3 DNA: TGTGCCAGCAGACTGGAGAGCCAATCACCCCTCCACTTT.